The clone carrying this TCR beta chain was found a few times. These data come from a study of T-cell reconstitution after alpha-beta-depleted transplantation in children. Preparing the TCRbeta library involved the use of unique molecular identifiers. TCRdb re-called the PCR reads through MiXCR, storing one row per CDR3 protein. The table has approximately 400,000 distinct CDR3 sequences, about 11% seen once. Germline V gives CDR1 MNHEY, CDR2 SVGAGI. Deletions cut 8 bases from V and 2 bases from J, with 15 bases between. The CDR3 has 14 amino acids. The receptor comes from a human donor who donated a stem cell graft to a child with acute myeloid leukemia. Sequences were derived from PBMCs from the stem cell graft donor, sampled from the stem cell graft. The rearrangement joins TRBV6-5 to TRBJ1-2; possible D gene TRBD1, 5 bases. DNA of the CDR3: TGTGCCAGCCGGGGGGGGTCGGCGAACTATGGCTACACCTTC. Encoded protein: CASRGGSANYGYTF.